The clone carrying this TCR beta chain was detected many times. The antigen remains undetermined. This entry belongs to a study of identical twins. Study-level points and caveats: Where out-of-frame alpha sequences were twin-shared, they showed excess low generation probability. One should note that invariant MAIT and iNKT cells could partly confound zero-insertion analyses. Memory repertoires showed no such pattern, whereas abundant cord blood beta clonotypes carried fewer insertions.

The CDR3 is made up of 17 amino acids. Trimming took off 6 bases at V and 5 bases at J, with 23 bases between the two ends. CDR1 and CDR2 from the germline V gene are DFQATT and SNEGSKA (reference sequence). Template switching added a universal primer site; cDNA carried unique molecular identifiers. TCRdb re-called the 5' RACE reads through MiXCR, storing one row per CDR3 protein. The sample yields some 710,000 distinct CDR3 sequences, roughly 6.2% seen once. J is TRBJ1-6 and V is TRBV20-1, with a weak D call TRBD1 (6 bases). Sequenced material: naive T cells sorted from blood. The receptor was isolated from a young man in good health. This CDR3 is CSATGQGTLTNNSPLHF. The CDR3 DNA follows: TGCAGTGCAACGGGACAAGGAACCCTGACCAATAATTCACCCCTCCACTTT.